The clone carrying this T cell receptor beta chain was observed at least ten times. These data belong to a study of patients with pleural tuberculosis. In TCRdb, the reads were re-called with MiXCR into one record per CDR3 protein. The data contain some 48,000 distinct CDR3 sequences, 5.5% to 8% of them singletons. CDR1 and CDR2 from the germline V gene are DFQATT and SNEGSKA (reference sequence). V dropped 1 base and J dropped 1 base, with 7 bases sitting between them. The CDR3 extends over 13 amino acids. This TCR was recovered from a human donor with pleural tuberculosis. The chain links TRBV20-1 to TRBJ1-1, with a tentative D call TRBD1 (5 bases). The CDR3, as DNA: TGCAGTGCTAGAGGGGGCACGAACACTGAAGCTTTCTTT. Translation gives CSARGGTNTEAFF.